The entry below describes one T cell receptor beta chain. Antigen unknown. The data stem from a study of beta chain features in type 1 diabetes. Study summary: Regarding age, gender and cell yields, patients proved similar to healthy donors. Regarding the study as a whole: Within the patient group, naive, central memory and Treg TCRB repertoires appeared more similar to each other than within healthy donors.

This CDR3 region has 19 residues. CDR1 is GTSNPN, CDR2 SVGIG, per germline (reference sequence). Trimming at V came to 4 bases and at J to 2 bases, leaving 16 bases not matched to a gene. The whole isolated RNA underwent reverse transcription, so sequencing captured expressed TCRB transcripts. Only in-frame clones appear in the TCRdb table, and some are missing; sequencing was by immunoSEQ multiplex PCR. Here the sample spans roughly 400,000 clones, around 15% being singletons. Sorted CD4+ subsets: naive, central memory, regulatory, stem cell-like memory (CD45RO/CCR7/CD25/CD127/CD95/CD27 panel). The sample comprised naive CD4+ T cells from blood. The clonotype was recovered from a woman between 18 and 30 years old in good health. The chain is built from TRBV30 and TRBJ2-2, with 10 positions matching TRBD2. The CDR3, as DNA: TGTGCCTGGATAGGGAGGACTAGCGGACGGTTCCTCAACACCGGGGAGCTGTTTTTT. Translated: CAWIGRTSGRFLNTGELFF.